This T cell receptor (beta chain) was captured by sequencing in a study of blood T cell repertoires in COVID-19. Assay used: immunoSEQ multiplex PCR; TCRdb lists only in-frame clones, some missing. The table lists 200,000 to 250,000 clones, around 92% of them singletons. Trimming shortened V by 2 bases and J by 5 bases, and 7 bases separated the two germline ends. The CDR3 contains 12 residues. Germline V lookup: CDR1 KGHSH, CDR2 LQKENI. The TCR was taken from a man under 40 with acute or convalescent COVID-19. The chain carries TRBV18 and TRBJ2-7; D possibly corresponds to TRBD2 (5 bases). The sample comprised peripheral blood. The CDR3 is CASSPFGDEQYF. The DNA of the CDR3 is TGTGCCAGCTCACCATTCGGGGACGAGCAGTACTTC.